This TCR beta chain was sequenced during a study of neoadjuvant anti-PD-1 for oral cavity cancer. Overall study results and limits: Each response group had just a few patients in TCR analyses.

A word on this clone: Antigen: not known.

Here immunoSEQ multiplex PCR was the method, and the copy in TCRdb shows in-frame clones only, minus some. Of 15,000 or so clones in the sample, 55% to 75% were seen once. CDR3 size: 13 residues. CDR1 is ENHRY, CDR2 SYGVKD, per germline. V was pared by 4 bases and J by 6 bases, with 6 bases of the junction left unmatched. The sequence derives from a person between 35 and 79 years old with oral cavity squamous cell carcinoma. The V gene is TRBV10-3, the J gene TRBJ2-7, with TRBD1 matching over 7 bases. This specimen was PBMCs, taken before nivolumab (anti-PD-1) treatment. This CDR3 is CAISGDRVGEQYF. CDR3 coding DNA: TGTGCCATCAGTGGCGACAGGGTAGGCGAGCAGTACTTC.